The 13 T cell receptor beta chains below all came from one sample that was sequenced in a study of vaccination and CD4 T cells after COVID-19. Cultured CD4+ T-cell DNA underwent Oncomine TCR Beta short-read sequencing. One entry per CDR3 protein, called by TCRdb with MiXCR from the PCR reads. The sample yields around 25,000 distinct CDR3 sequences, 28% seen once. The time point is: late sampling 161 to 241 days after vaccination in a few convalescent patients. Treatment given: approximately 9-day PBMC culture with coronavirus spike peptide pools or control peptides (ViraFEST assay). These TCRs are of unknown antigen specificity. The starting material was CD4+ T cells from blood, cultured in vitro, obtained about 7 months after SARS-CoV-2 vaccination. The source of these receptors is a human donor who had recovered from COVID-19.

This clonotype was observed a handful of times. The chain uses TRBV11-1 and TRBJ2-3, with D perhaps matching TRBD1 or TRBD2 (5 bases each). The CDR3 spans 16 residues. With 3 bases removed from V and 2 bases from J, the gap between germline ends came to 15 bases. Germline CDR1 SGHAT, CDR2 FQDESV (reference sequence). The CDR3 DNA sequence: TGTGCCAGCAGCTTCGGGGCAGACACACACACAGATACGCAGTATTTT. Translating gives CASSFGADTHTDTQYF.

This rearrangement joins TRBV28 to TRBJ2-5; 8 positions match TRBD2. The CDR3 is 13 amino acids. The trim removed 10 bases at V and 5 bases at J, leaving 9 bases unmatched. Germline V gene sequence: CDR1 MDHEN, CDR2 SYDVKM. CDR3: CATEREWGETQYF. CDR3 DNA sequence: TGTGCCACCGAGCGGGAGTGGGGGGAGACCCAGTACTTC.

This sequence joins TRBV6-2 or TRBV6-3 and TRBJ1-5; D is ambiguous. CDR3 length: 13 amino acids. V shed 2 bases and J shed 3 bases, with 5 bases lying between them. Germline V gene lookup returns CDR1 MNHEY and CDR2 SVGEGT. CDR3 sequence: CASSYNNNQPQHF. CDR3 sequence (DNA): TGTGCCAGCAGTTACAACAACAATCAGCCCCAGCATTTT.

The table lists this clonotype with a few counts. This chain joins TRBV20-1 and TRBJ2-7; the D gene could be TRBD1 or TRBD2 (6 bases each). CDR1 and CDR2 (germline): DFQATT, SNEGSKA (reference sequence). This CDR3 spans 15 amino acids. Trimming removed 0 bases at V and 6 bases at J, with 18 bases between. The CDR3 loop reads CSARDPLQGGIEQYF. CDR3 bases: TGCAGTGCTAGAGATCCTCTACAGGGCGGGATCGAGCAGTACTTC.

Only a few counts were recorded for this clonotype. J is TRBJ2-3 and V is TRBV7-9; TRBD2 matches at 10 bases. CDR3 length equals 18 residues. The V gene end was trimmed by 5 bases and the J gene end by 1 base; junction bases not matched to a gene: 12. Germline V lookup: CDR1 SEHNR, CDR2 FQNEAQ (reference sequence). The DNA of the CDR3 is TGTGCCAGCAGCCCACTAGCGGGGACTAAACAGGGCACAGATACGCAGTATTTT. This codes for CASSPLAGTKQGTDTQYF.

The V call is TRBV7-2, the J call TRBJ2-7; tentatively, D is TRBD2 (7 bases). This CDR3 comprises 14 residues. Germline V gene lookup returns CDR1 SGHTA and CDR2 FQGNSA. V lost 5 bases and J lost 0, with 11 bases in between. The CDR3 region is CASSQGGVSYEQYF. The CDR3, as DNA: TGTGCCAGCAGCCAAGGGGGGGTCTCCTACGAGCAGTACTTC.

This clonotype turned up a few times. This chain connects TRBV6-5 to TRBJ2-7; D not resolved. The CDR3 is 15 residues long. From germline, CDR1 is MNHEY and CDR2 SVGAGI. The V end lost 4 bases, the J end lost 3 bases, and 16 bases lay between the germline ends. This chain's CDR3 is CASSLQLDSIYEQYF. DNA for the CDR3: TGTGCCAGCAGTTTACAATTAGACTCGATCTACGAGCAGTACTTC.

The chain couples TRBV7-9 to TRBJ2-7, with TRBD2 identical over 10 bases. The CDR3 is 15 amino acids. Germline values: CDR1 SEHNR, CDR2 FQNEAQ (reference sequence). Trimming at V came to 5 bases and at J to 3 bases, leaving 7 bases not matched to a gene. The CDR3 sequence is CASSPRASGSYEQYF. The CDR3 DNA sequence: TGTGCCAGCAGCCCAAGGGCTAGCGGGAGCTACGAGCAGTACTTC.

This rearrangement joins TRBV7-2 to TRBJ2-1; TRBD2 matches 9 bases. Germline values: CDR1 SGHTA, CDR2 FQGNSA. This CDR3 comprises 15 residues. Trimming cost V 5 bases and J 10 bases; bases outside gene matches: 12. The CDR3, as DNA: TGTGCCAGCAGCCCGGGCAGCGGGAGGATAGGAGAGCAGTTCTTC. Protein sequence: CASSPGSGRIGEQFF.

V is TRBV27 and J is TRBJ1-2, with 7 positions matching TRBD1. CDR1 is MNHEY, CDR2 SMNVEV, per germline (reference sequence). The V gene end was trimmed by 4 bases and the J gene end by 6 bases; junction bases not matched to a gene: 8. This CDR3 is built from 14 residues. The CDR3 sequence: CASSSTTGNHGYTF. For the CDR3, the DNA is TGTGCCAGCAGTTCGACGACAGGGAACCATGGCTACACCTTC.

This clonotype occurred a few times. The chain combines TRBV6-1 with TRBJ2-3, with 14 bases aligning to TRBD2. The CDR3 is 15 residues long. Germline CDR1 MNHNS, CDR2 SASEGT. Trimming took 5 bases from V and 7 from J; bases not matched to a gene: 5. The CDR3 here is CASSRTSGRSNTQYF. Here the CDR3 DNA reads TGTGCCAGCAGTAGGACTAGCGGGAGGTCAAATACGCAGTATTTT.

The V and J genes are TRBV6-1 and TRBJ2-7; TRBD2 matches 9 bases. The trim removed 7 bases at V and 3 bases at J, leaving 4 bases unmatched. This CDR3 is built from 13 residues. The V gene's germline CDR1 is MNHNS and CDR2 SASEGT. The CDR3 DNA reads as TGTGCCAGCACCCGGACTAGCGACTACGAGCAGTACTTC. Its protein product is CASTRTSDYEQYF.

The chain has TRBV11-1 and TRBJ2-5; the D gene is possibly TRBD2 (5 bases). Trimming took off 0 bases at V and 8 bases at J, with 10 bases between the two ends. Germline lookup yields CDR1 SGHAT and CDR2 FQDESV (reference sequence). The CDR3 is 13 amino acids. DNA for the CDR3: TGTGCCAGCAGCTTAGCGCAGACGGGAACCCAGTACTTC. Translated, it gives CASSLAQTGTQYF.